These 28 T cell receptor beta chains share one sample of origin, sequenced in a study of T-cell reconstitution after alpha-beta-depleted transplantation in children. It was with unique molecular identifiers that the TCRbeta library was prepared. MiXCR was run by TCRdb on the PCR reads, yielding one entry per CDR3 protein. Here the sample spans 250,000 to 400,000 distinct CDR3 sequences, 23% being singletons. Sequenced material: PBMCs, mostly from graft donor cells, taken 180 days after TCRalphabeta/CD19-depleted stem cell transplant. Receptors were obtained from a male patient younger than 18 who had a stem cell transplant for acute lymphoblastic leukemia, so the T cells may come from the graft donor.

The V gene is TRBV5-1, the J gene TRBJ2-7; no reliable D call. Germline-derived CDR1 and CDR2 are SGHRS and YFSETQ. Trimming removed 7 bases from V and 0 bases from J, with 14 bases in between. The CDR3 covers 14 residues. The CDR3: CASLGRRSSYEQYF. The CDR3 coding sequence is TGCGCCAGCCTCGGACGCCGGAGCTCCTACGAGCAGTACTTC.

This chain's CDR3 is CASSLRNYNEQFF. The CDR3 DNA sequence: TGTGCCAGCAGTTTAAGAAATTACAATGAGCAGTTCTTC. The chain uses TRBV12-3 or TRBV12-4 and TRBJ2-1; D gene unclear. V lost 2 bases and J lost 4, with 6 bases in between. The CDR3 contains 13 residues.

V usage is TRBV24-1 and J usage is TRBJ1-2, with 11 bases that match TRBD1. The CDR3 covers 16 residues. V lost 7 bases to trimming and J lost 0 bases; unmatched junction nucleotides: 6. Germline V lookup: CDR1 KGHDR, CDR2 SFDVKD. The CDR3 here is CATSVRTGGSNYGYTF. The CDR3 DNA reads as TGTGCCACCAGCGTTCGGACAGGGGGCTCTAACTATGGCTACACCTTC.

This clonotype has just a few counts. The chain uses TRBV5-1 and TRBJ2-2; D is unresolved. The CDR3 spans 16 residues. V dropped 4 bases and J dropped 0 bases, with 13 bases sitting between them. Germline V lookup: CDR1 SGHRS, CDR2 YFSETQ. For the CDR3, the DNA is TGCGCCAGCAGCCCCTTGGGCGGCGCGAACACCGGGGAGCTGTTTTTT. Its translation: CASSPLGGANTGELFF.

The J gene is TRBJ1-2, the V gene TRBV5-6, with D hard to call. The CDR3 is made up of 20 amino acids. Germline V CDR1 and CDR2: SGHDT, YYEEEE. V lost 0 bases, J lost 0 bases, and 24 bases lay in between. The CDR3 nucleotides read TGTGCCAGCAGCTTGGACAGACAAGTTCCTGACGAAGTTCCTAACTATGGCTACACCTTC. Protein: CASSLDRQVPDEVPNYGYTF.

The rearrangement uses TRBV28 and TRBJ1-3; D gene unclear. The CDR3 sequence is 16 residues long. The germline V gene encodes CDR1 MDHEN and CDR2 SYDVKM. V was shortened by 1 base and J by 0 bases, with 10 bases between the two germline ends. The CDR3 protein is CASSLFGAYSGNTIYF. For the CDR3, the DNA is TGTGCCAGCAGTTTATTCGGAGCCTACTCTGGAAACACCATATATTTT.

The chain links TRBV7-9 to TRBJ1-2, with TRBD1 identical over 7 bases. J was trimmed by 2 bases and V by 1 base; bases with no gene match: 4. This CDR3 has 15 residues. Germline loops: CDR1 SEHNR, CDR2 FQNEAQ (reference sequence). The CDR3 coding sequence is TGTGCCAGCAGCTTAGAAGGGGGCCCAAACTATGGCTACACCTTC. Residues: CASSLEGGPNYGYTF. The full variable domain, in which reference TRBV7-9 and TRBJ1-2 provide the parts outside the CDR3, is DTGVSQNPRHKITKRGQNVTFRCDPISEHNRLYWYRQTLGQGPEFLTYFQNEAQLEKSRLLSDRFSAERPKGSFSTLEIQRTEQGDSAMYLCASSLEGGPNYGYTFGSGTRLTVV.

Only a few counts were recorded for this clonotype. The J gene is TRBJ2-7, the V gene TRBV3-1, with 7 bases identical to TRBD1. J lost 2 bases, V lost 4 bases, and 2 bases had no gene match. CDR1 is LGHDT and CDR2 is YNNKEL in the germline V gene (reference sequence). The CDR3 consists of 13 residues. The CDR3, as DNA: TGTGCCAGCAGCCGAGGGACAGCCTACGAGCAGTACTTC. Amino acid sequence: CASSRGTAYEQYF.

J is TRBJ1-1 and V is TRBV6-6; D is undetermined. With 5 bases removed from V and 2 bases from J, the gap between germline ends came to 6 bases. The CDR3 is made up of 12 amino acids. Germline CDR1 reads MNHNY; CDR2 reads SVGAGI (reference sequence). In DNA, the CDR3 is TGTGCCAGCAGTGCTCGTAACACTGAAGCTTTCTTT. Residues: CASSARNTEAFF.

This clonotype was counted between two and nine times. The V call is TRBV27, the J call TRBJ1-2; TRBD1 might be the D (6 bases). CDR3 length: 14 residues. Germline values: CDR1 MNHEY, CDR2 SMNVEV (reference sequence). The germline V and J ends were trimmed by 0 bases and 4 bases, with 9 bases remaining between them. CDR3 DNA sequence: TGTGCCAGCAGTTTATCTCCAGGGGCCTATGGCTACACCTTC. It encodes CASSLSPGAYGYTF.

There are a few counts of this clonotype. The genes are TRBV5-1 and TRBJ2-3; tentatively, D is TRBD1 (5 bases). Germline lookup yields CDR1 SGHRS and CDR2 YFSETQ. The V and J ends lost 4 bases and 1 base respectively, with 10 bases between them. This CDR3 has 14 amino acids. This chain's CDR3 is CASSRTRGTDTQYF. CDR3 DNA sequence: TGCGCCAGCAGCAGGACCAGGGGCACAGATACGCAGTATTTT.

The CDR3 DNA follows: TGTGCCAGCAGTCCACAGATCTCTGGAAACACCATATATTTT. It codes for CASSPQISGNTIYF. The rearrangement uses TRBV6-1 and TRBJ1-3, with D uncertain. The CDR3 contains 14 residues. V was clipped by 5 bases and J by 0 bases, with 8 bases between them. Germline values: CDR1 MNHNS, CDR2 SASEGT.

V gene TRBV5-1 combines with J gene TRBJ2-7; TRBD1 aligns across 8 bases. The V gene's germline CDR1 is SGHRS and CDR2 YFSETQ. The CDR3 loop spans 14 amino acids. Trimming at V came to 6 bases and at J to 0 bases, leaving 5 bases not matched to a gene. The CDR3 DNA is TGCGCCAGCACCGTGGACAGGGACTCCTACGAGCAGTACTTC. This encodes CASTVDRDSYEQYF.

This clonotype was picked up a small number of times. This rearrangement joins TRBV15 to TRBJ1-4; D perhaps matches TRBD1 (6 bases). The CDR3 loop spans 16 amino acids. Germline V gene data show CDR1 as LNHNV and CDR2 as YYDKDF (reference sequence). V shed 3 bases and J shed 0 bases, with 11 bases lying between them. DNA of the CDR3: TGTGCCACCAGCAGTCCGGGACAAGCAACTAATGAAAAACTGTTTTTT. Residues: CATSSPGQATNEKLFF.

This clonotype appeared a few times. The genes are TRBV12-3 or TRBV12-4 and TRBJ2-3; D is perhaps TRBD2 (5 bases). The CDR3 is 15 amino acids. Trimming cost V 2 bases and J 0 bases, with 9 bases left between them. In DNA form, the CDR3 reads TGTGCCAGCAGTTTAAGGCGGGTTAGCACAGATACGCAGTATTTT. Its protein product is CASSLRRVSTDTQYF.

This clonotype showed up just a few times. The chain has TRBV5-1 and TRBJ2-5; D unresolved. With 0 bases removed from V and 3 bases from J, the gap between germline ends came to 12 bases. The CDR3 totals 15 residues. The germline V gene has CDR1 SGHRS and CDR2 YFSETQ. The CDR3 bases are TGCGCCAGCAGCTTGGTTTCCGGGTTTAAAGAGACCCAGTACTTC. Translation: CASSLVSGFKETQYF.

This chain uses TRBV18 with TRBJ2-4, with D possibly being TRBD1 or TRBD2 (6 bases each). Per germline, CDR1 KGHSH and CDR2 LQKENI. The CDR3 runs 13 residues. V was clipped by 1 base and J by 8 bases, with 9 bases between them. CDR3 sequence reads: CASSPQGGDIQYF. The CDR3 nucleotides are TGTGCCAGCTCACCACAGGGGGGAGACATTCAGTACTTC.

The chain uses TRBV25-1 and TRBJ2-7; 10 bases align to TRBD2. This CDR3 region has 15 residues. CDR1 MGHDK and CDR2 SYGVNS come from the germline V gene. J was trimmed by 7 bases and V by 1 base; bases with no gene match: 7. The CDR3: CASSESSGRAREQYF. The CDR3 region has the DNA TGTGCCAGCAGTGAATCGAGCGGGAGGGCCCGGGAGCAGTACTTC.

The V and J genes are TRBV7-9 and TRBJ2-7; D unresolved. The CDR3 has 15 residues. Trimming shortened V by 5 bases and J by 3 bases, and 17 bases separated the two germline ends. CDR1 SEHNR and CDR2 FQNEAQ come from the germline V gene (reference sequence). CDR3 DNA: TGTGCCAGCAGCCCCCACCGACGCGGATACTACGAGCAGTACTTC. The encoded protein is CASSPHRRGYYEQYF.

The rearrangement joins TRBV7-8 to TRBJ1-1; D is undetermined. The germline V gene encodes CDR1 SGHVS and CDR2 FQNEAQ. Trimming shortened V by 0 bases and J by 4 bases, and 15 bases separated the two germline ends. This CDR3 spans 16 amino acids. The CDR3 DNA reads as TGTGCCAGCAGCTTAGCGGTATCGGTTCTGCTCACTGAAGCTTTCTTT. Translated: CASSLAVSVLLTEAFF. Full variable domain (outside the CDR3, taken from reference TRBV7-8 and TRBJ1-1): GAGVSQSPRYKVAKRGQDVALRCDPISGHVSLFWYQQALGQGPEFLTYFQNEAQLDKSGLPSDRFFAERPEGSVSTLKIQRTQQEDSAVYLCASSLAVSVLLTEAFFGQGTRLTVV.

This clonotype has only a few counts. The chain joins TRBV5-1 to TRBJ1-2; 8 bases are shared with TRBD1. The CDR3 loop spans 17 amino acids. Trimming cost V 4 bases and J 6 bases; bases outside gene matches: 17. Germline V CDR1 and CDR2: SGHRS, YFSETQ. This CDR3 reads CASSHAYTGGWKDGYTF. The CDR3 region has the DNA TGCGCCAGCAGCCACGCTTATACAGGGGGTTGGAAAGATGGCTACACCTTC.

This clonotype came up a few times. The CDR3 reads CASSPGNQPQHF. The CDR3 coding sequence is TGTGCCAGCAGCCCGGGGAATCAGCCCCAGCATTTT. The chain uses TRBV18 and TRBJ1-5; D unresolved. Between the trimmed V and J ends, which lost 8 bases and 4 bases, there was a span of 9 bases. The germline V gene encodes CDR1 KGHSH and CDR2 LQKENI. This CDR3 is built from 12 residues.

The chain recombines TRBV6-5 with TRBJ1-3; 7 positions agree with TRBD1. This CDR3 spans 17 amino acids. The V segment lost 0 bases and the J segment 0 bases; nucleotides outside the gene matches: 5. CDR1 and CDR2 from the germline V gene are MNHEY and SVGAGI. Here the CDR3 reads CASSYSGTESSGNTIYF. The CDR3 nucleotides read TGTGCCAGCAGTTACTCCGGGACAGAGAGCTCTGGAAACACCATATATTTT.

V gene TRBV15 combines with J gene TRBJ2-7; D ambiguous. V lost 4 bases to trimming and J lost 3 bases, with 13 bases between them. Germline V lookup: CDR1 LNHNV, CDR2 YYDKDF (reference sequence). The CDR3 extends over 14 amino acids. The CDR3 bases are TGTGCCACCAGCAACACGGACCACCTCTACGAGCAGTACTTC. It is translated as CATSNTDHLYEQYF.

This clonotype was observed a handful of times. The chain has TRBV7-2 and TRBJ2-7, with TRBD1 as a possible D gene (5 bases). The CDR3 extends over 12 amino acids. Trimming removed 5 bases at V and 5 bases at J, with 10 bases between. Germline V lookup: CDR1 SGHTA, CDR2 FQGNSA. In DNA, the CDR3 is TGTGCCAGCAGCACCTCAGGGCACGAGCAGTACTTC. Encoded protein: CASSTSGHEQYF.

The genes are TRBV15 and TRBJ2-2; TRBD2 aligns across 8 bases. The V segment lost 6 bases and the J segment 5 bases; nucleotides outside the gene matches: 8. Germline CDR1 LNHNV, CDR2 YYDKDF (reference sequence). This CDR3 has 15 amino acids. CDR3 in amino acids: CATRKPAGETGELFF. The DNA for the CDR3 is TGTGCCACCAGGAAGCCAGCGGGAGAGACCGGGGAGCTGTTTTTT. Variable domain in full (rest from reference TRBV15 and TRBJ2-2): DAMVIQNPRYQVTQFGKPVTLSCSQTLNHNVMYWYQQKSSQAPKLLFHYYDKDFNNEADTPDNFQSRRPNTSFCFLDIRSPGLGDTAMYLCATRKPAGETGELFFGEGSRLTVL.

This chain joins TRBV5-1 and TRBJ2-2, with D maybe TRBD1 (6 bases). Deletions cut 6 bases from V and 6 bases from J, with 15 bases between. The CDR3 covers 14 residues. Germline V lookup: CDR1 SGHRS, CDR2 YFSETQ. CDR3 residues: CASTETGQSGELFF. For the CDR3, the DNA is TGCGCCAGCACTGAGACAGGACAGTCCGGGGAGCTGTTTTTT.

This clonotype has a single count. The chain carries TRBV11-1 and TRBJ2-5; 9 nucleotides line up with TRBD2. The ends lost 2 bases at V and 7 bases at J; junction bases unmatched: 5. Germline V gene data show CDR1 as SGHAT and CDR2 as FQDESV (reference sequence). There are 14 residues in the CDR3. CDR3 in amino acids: CASSLRGGVRTQYF. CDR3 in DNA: TGTGCCAGCAGCTTACGCGGGGGGGTTCGGACCCAGTACTTC. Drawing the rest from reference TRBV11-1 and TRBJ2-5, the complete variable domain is EAEVAQSPRYKITEKSQAVAFWCDPISGHATLYWYRQILGQGPELLVQFQDESVVDDSQLPKDRFSAERLKGVDSTLKIQPAELGDSAMYLCASSLRGGVRTQYFGPGTRLLVL.